This is a list of T cell receptor beta chains from one sample in a study of blood T cells in healthy people across ages. TCRdb redid the calling of the 5' RACE reads with MiXCR, one entry per CDR3 protein. The sample has over a million distinct CDR3 sequences; approximately 59% are singletons. The sequencing input was blood. The receptors were sampled from a man aged 18 to 29 in good health. Each CDR3 is given with its conserved first and last residue. A D gene is named only where the DNA matches it firmly. Part of the rows lack a size; the others show once, few, many or a class for expanded clones.

v_gene	j_gene	abundance	d_gene	CDR3aa	CDR3nt
TRBV21-1	TRBJ2-6	-	-	CASSKVRVPSGANVLTF	TGTGCCAGCAGCAAAGTTAGGGTACCCTCTGGGGCCAACGTCCTGACTTTC
TRBV27	TRBJ2-7	-	-	CASSSGIKGFSYEQYF	TGTGCCAGCAGCTCGGGGATCAAAGGCTTCTCCTACGAGCAGTACTTC
TRBV6-2/TRBV6-3	TRBJ2-3	-	TRBD2	CASSYAARGYSSTDTQYF	TGTGCCAGCAGTTACGCTGCGCGGGGGTACTCAAGCACAGATACGCAGTATTTT
TRBV2	TRBJ2-3	many	-	CASSPEARTDTQYF	TGTGCCAGCAGTCCGGAGGCCCGCACAGATACGCAGTATTTT
TRBV29-1	TRBJ1-4	-	-	CSVEDPEANEKLFF	TGCAGCGTTGAAGACCCGGAAGCTAATGAAAAACTGTTTTTT
TRBV29-1	TRBJ1-1	few	-	CSANTGTGRPEAFF	TGCAGCGCAAATACAGGGACCGGCCGACCTGAAGCTTTCTTT
TRBV20-1	TRBJ2-5	-	TRBD2	CSAIEREQYF	TGCAGTGCGATCGAGCGGGAGCAGTACTTC
TRBV4-3	TRBJ2-5	-	TRBD2	CASSQDYGTRAYNEQYF	TGCGCCAGCAGCCAAGATTACGGGACTAGAGCCTACAATGAGCAGTACTTC
TRBV27	TRBJ2-7	-	-	CASRRRGDTHEGWSYEQYF	TGTGCCAGCCGTAGGAGAGGGGACACCCATGAAGGATGGTCCTACGAGCAGTACTTC
TRBV29-1	TRBJ2-1	-	TRBD2	CSVGRTSGRYNEQFF	TGCAGCGTTGGCAGAACTAGCGGGAGATACAATGAGCAGTTCTTC
TRBV29-1	TRBJ1-2	few	TRBD1	CSVVSGAQTTGKGGYTF	TGCAGCGTTGTATCTGGGGCCCAGACGACAGGGAAAGGTGGCTACACCTTC
TRBV28	TRBJ2-5	-	-	CASSFNAPETQYF	TGTGCCAGCAGTTTCAACGCCCCTGAGACCCAGTACTTC
TRBV12-3/TRBV12-4	TRBJ2-7	few	TRBD1	CASSPGGTGIYEQYF	TGTGCCAGCAGTCCAGGGGGGACAGGGATCTACGAGCAGTACTTC
TRBV4-1	TRBJ1-2	many	-	CASSQGAYGYTF	TGCGCCAGCAGCCAAGGGGCCTATGGCTACACCTTC
TRBV6-6	TRBJ2-7	few	-	CASSYSLGGEAEQYF	TGTGCCAGCAGTTACTCCCTGGGCGGGGAGGCCGAGCAGTACTTC
TRBV12-3/TRBV12-4	TRBJ2-5	-	-	CASSQGPTGTQYF	TGTGCCAGCAGTCAGGGACCGACAGGGACTCAGTACTTC
TRBV6-2/TRBV6-3	TRBJ1-5	once	-	CATRTVHSNQPQHF	TGTGCCACCCGGACGGTACATAGCAATCAGCCCCAGCATTTT
TRBV10-3	TRBJ1-2	-	TRBD1	CAISATGIDDYGYTF	TGTGCCATCAGTGCGACAGGGATCGACGACTATGGCTACACCTTC
TRBV5-1	TRBJ2-7	-	-	CASSPEDQISYEQYF	TGCGCCAGCAGCCCTGAGGACCAAATCTCCTACGAGCAGTACTTC
TRBV20-1	TRBJ1-5	-	TRBD1	CSARGGQGNQPQHF	TGCAGTGCTAGAGGGGGACAGGGTAATCAGCCCCAGCATTTT
TRBV4-3	TRBJ2-5	few	TRBD2	CASSHSGGVETQYF	TGCGCCAGCAGCCATAGCGGGGGCGTAGAGACCCAGTACTTC
TRBV4-3	TRBJ2-1	-	TRBD2	CASSRTASGENEQFF	TGCGCCAGCAGCCGAACAGCCAGCGGGGAAAATGAGCAGTTCTTC
TRBV12-3/TRBV12-4	TRBJ2-1	-	-	CASSSVLPTWRDEQFF	TGTGCCAGCAGTTCGGTCCTCCCGACGTGGAGGGATGAGCAGTTCTTC
TRBV28	TRBJ1-5	-	TRBD1	CASSLEGTAWREPQHF	TGTGCCAGCAGTTTAGAGGGGACAGCCTGGCGCGAGCCCCAGCATTTT
TRBV29-1	TRBJ2-1	-	-	CSADFSPGLLAQQFF	TGCAGCGCTGATTTTTCGCCGGGACTCCTGGCACAGCAGTTCTTC
TRBV7-8	TRBJ2-1	-	-	CASSSGVNEQFF	TGTGCCAGCAGCTCGGGTGTTAATGAGCAGTTCTTC
TRBV5-1	TRBJ1-2	-	-	CASSLDLEITF	TGCGCCAGCAGCTTGGATTTGGAAATCACCTTC
TRBV29-1	TRBJ1-2	few	TRBD1	CSVAGQGDYGYTF	TGCAGCGTTGCTGGACAGGGGGACTATGGCTACACCTTC
TRBV6-5	TRBJ2-7	-	-	CASAGFQTYEQYF	TGTGCCTCTGCCGGGTTCCAGACCTACGAGCAGTACTTC
TRBV5-4	TRBJ2-1	few	TRBD2	CASSSGIAGNEQFF	TGTGCCAGCAGCTCCGGGATAGCGGGCAATGAGCAGTTCTTC
TRBV20-1	TRBJ1-5	once	-	CSARPPSGQAQPQHF	TGCAGTGCTAGACCCCCCTCAGGGCAGGCTCAGCCCCAGCATTTT
TRBV6-6	TRBJ2-5	few	TRBD1	CASTTGGRETQYF	TGTGCCAGCACCACAGGGGGTCGGGAGACCCAGTACTTC
TRBV20-1	TRBJ2-1	-	TRBD2	CSARVGTSAGLNEQFF	TGCAGTGCTAGAGTGGGGACTAGCGCCGGGCTTAATGAGCAGTTCTTC
TRBV4-2	TRBJ1-5	-	-	CASSLNLDVGSQPQHF	TGTGCCAGCAGCCTCAACTTGGATGTGGGAAGTCAGCCCCAGCATTTT
TRBV4-1	TRBJ1-2	-	-	CASRPGTNTNYGYTF	TGCGCCAGCAGACCCGGGACAAATACTAACTATGGCTACACCTTC
TRBV24-1	TRBJ2-3	-	TRBD2	CATSDWGRAGGTDTQYF	TGTGCCACCAGTGATTGGGGTCGGGCGGGGGGGACAGATACGCAGTATTTT
TRBV5-6	TRBJ2-5	-	-	CASSSIPGPPQETQYF	TGTGCCAGCAGCTCGATTCCTGGGCCCCCGCAAGAGACCCAGTACTTC
TRBV15	TRBJ2-7	-	-	CATSRVEVRDEQYF	TGTGCCACCAGCAGAGTTGAGGTTAGGGACGAGCAGTACTTC
TRBV4-1	TRBJ1-5	-	-	CASSQRQRVDMPQHF	TGCGCCAGCAGCCAACGACAACGGGTTGATATGCCCCAGCATTTT
TRBV10-3	TRBJ1-1	-	TRBD1	CAISEYIGTETTSGAFF	TGTGCCATCAGTGAATATATTGGGACAGAGACAACCTCCGGAGCTTTCTTT
TRBV14	TRBJ2-5	-	-	CASSQTPPLQETQYF	TGTGCCAGCAGCCAAACCCCCCCGCTCCAAGAGACCCAGTACTTC
TRBV6-2/TRBV6-3	TRBJ2-2	-	-	CASVFQAEHTGELFF	TGTGCCAGCGTATTCCAAGCGGAGCACACCGGGGAGCTGTTTTTT
TRBV28	TRBJ2-6	-	TRBD1	CASSLGTGDSGANVLTF	TGTGCCAGCAGTTTAGGGACAGGGGACTCTGGGGCCAACGTCCTGACTTTC
TRBV29-1	TRBJ1-1	-	-	CSITGVTEAFF	TGCAGCATAACAGGAGTCACTGAAGCTTTCTTT
TRBV28	TRBJ2-1	-	-	CASSLQGTQPYNEQFF	TGTGCCAGCAGTTTGCAGGGCACCCAGCCCTACAATGAGCAGTTCTTC
TRBV10-3	TRBJ2-7	-	-	CAISDPHEQYF	TGTGCCATCAGTGACCCCCACGAGCAGTACTTC
TRBV4-3	TRBJ2-7	-	TRBD1	CASSQDRRDRGLYEQYF	TGCGCCAGCAGCCAAGATCGGAGGGACAGGGGGCTATACGAGCAGTACTTC
TRBV6-1	TRBJ1-6	-	-	CASSRNRVKSYNSPLHF	TGTGCCAGCAGTCGGAACAGGGTGAAGTCCTATAATTCACCCCTCCACTTT
TRBV7-9	TRBJ2-3	-	-	CASSPPNRGTDTQYF	TGTGCCAGCAGCCCCCCTAATAGGGGCACAGATACGCAGTATTTT
TRBV5-1	TRBJ2-1	few	-	CASSSGTAPEQFF	TGCGCCAGCAGCTCCGGGACCGCCCCTGAGCAGTTCTTC
TRBV5-1	TRBJ2-5	-	-	CASSHTVTQETQYF	TGCGCCAGCAGTCACACAGTGACTCAAGAGACCCAGTACTTC
TRBV20-1	TRBJ2-5	-	TRBD2	CSARPLASGAEGLTQYF	TGCAGTGCTAGACCTCTGGCTAGCGGCGCAGAAGGGTTGACCCAGTACTTC
TRBV29-1	TRBJ2-1	-	-	CSVEGVYNEQFF	TGCAGCGTTGAGGGAGTCTACAATGAGCAGTTCTTC